This TCR beta chain was sequenced during a study of graft-versus-host responses after intestinal transplantation (dated by TCRdb to the early 2020s). As for the study more broadly: The transplants that recipients got were multivisceral, liver-intestinal, or isolated intestinal. The cohort enrolled about two dozen intestinal transplant recipients, one of whom was a retransplant, and a few patients without pretransplant specimens were excluded. To identify alloreactive clones, pre-transplant mixed lymphocyte reaction products were sequenced and compared with unstimulated pre-transplant donor and recipient T cells. After intestinal transplantation, graft-versus-host and host-versus-graft alloreactive T cell clones in the graft, circulation and bone marrow were tracked using bulk TCR-beta CDR3 sequencing. All recipients received anti-thymocyte globulin induction followed by maintenance tacrolimus and steroids for approximately 3 years. Samples from a few later patients were sequenced in-house on an Illumina MiSeq with MiXCR processing rather than by the commercial service. A peak of at least 4% donor T cells among recipient peripheral blood mononuclear cells was the definition used for donor T cell macrochimerism.

V lost 0 bases and J lost 5 bases, and the count of bases not matched to a germline gene is 13. From its cysteine to its phenylalanine, the CDR3 spans 17 amino acids. The read is trimmed to its CDR3 DNA, 51 bases read in frame from base 1. CDR1 and CDR2 (SGDLS, YYNGEE) derive from the germline V gene. Receptor libraries were prepared by the immunoSEQ multiplex PCR assay. Adaptive Biotechnologies carried out high-throughput TCR-beta CDR3 sequencing of genomic DNA for most patients. For the original study's pipeline: TCR sequencing data were retrieved from Adaptive's ImmunoSEQ software for 18 patients, whereas a few other patients were processed with MiXCR and VDJtools. CDR3 nucleotide sequences shared by donor and recipient were removed because the origin of these sequences could not be assigned. To count as alloreactive, a clone needed at least 2-fold expansion over unstimulated cells and a minimum CFSE-low frequency of 0.002% (template counts) or 0.001% (read counts). A clone was considered mappable if detected in the sequenced pre-transplant spleen, lymph node, or MLR CFSE-low populations of the donor or recipient. The cumulative frequency of alloreactive clones was calculated as a percentage of all sequences, weighted by copy number. TCRdb mirrors the immuneACCESS table, restricted to in-frame sequences. Some clones are absent from its copies; in checked studies, under half trace to an unresolved V gene, and the reason for the others is unknown. V and J calls and clone size are given by that table; D and trimming were obtained from the DNA. Counted in this sample were about 98,000 clones; about 82% of them appeared once. The top ten constitute almost 1.5% of the sample.

A few counts support this clone. This receptor's antigen is unknown. Base qualities are not recorded, but no much larger clone differs from it by a single base. Overall study outcomes, separate from this receptor: In the allografts of patients with donor T cell macrochimerism, GvH to HvG T cell clonal ratios were high. GvH clones were detected in recipient bone marrow, and some of these GvH clones were observed earlier in ileal mucosa or blood, consistent with an intestinal mucosal origin. Early after transplant, peak levels of circulating GvH clones were found to be associated with declines in HvG clones. Conclusions were limited by the relatively low number and heterogeneity of intestinal transplant patients.

In the first month after transplant, blood samples were collected up to 4 times, and after that at least monthly when available. The V gene is TRBV9 and the J gene is TRBJ1-1; 7 junctional bases match TRBD1. Here the sequenced sample was PBMCs, taken 255 days after intestinal transplant. The TCR comes from a human patient who received an intestinal transplant, so some T cells may come from the graft donor. The base sequence is TGTGCCAGCAGCGTAGACTCAAGTCAGGGGGTGAGGACTGAAGCTTTCTTT. The translation is CASSVDSSQGVRTEAFF.